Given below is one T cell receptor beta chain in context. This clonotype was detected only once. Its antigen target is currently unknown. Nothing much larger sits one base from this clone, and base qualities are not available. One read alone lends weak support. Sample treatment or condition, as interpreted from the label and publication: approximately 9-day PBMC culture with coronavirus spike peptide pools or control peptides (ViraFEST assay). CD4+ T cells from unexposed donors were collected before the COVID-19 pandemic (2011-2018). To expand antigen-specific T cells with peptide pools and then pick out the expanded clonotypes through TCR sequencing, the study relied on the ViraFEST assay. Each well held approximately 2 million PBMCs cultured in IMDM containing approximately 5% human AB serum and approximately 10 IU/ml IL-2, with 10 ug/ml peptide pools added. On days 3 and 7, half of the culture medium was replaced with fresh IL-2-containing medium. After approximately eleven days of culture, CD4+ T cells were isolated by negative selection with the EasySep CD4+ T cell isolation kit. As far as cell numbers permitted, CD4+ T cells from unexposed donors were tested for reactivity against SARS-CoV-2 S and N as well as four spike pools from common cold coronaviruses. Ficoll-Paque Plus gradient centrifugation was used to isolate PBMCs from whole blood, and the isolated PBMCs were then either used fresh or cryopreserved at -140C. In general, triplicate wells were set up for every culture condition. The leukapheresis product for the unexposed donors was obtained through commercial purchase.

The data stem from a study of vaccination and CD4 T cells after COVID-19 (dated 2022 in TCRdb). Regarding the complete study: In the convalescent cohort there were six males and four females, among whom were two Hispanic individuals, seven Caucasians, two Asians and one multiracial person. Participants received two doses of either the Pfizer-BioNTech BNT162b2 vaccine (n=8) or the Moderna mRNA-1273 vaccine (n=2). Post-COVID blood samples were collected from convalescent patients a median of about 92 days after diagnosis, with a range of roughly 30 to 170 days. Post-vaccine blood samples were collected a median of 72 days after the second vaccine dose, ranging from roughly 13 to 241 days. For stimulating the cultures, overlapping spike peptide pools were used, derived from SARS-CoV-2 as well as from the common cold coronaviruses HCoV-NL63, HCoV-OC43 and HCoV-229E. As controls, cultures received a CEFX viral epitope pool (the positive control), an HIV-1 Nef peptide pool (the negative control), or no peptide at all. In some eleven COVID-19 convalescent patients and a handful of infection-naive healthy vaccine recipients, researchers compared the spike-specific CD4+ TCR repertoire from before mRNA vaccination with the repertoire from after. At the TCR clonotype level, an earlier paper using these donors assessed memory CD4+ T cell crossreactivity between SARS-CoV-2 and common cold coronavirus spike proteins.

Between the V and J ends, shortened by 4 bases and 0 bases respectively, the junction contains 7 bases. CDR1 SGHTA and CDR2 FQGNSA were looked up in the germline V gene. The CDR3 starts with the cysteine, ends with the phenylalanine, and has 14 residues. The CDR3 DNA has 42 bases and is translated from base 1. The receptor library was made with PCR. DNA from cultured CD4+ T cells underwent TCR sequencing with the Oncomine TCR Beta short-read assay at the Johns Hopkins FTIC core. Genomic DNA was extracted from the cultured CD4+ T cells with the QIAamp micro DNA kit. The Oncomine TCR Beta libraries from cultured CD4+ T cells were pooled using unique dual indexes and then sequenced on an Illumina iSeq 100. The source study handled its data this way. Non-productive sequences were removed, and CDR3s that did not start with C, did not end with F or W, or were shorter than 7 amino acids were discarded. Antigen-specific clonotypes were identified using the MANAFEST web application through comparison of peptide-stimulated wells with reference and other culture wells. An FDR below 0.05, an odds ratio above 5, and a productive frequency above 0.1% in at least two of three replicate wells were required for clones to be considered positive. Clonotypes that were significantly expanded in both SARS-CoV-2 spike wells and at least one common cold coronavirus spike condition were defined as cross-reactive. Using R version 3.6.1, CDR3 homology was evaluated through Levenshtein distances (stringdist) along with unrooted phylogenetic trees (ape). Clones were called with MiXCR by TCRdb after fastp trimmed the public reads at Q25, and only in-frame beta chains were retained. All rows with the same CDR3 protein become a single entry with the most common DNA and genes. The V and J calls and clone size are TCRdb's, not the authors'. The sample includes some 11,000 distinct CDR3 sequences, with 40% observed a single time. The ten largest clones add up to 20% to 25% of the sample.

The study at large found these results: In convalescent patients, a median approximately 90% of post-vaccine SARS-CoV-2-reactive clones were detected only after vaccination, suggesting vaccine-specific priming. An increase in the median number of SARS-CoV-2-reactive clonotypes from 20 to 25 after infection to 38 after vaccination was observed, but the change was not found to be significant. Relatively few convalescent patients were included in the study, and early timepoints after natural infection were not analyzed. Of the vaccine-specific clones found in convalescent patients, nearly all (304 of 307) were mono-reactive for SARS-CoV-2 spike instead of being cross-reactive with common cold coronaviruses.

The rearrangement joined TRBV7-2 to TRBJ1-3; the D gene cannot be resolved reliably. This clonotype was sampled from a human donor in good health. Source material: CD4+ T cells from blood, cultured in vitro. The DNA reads TGTGCCAGCAGCTCAGAAAACTCTGGAAACACCATATATTTT. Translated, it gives CASSSENSGNTIYF.